Below are 26 T cell receptor beta chains sequenced from a single sample in a study of blood T cell repertoires in COVID-19. Sequencing used immunoSEQ multiplex PCR; TCRdb keeps in-frame clones, though not all of them. The table has approximately 76,000 clones, roughly 84% seen once; the top ten hold roughly 5.7%. The sequenced sample was peripheral blood. Receptors originate from a woman aged 60-75 years with acute or convalescent COVID-19.

V is TRBV10-3 and J is TRBJ1-2; D call uncertain. This CDR3 region has 14 residues. The V gene lost 0 bases and the J gene lost 6 bases, with 11 bases spanning the gap. Germline loops: CDR1 ENHRY, CDR2 SYGVKD. CDR3 coding DNA: TGTGCCATCAGTGAGTCGAACGAGGGTGATGGCTACACCTTC. This sequence encodes CAISESNEGDGYTF.

The rearrangement joins TRBV10-3 to TRBJ2-3; the match to TRBD2 covers 8 bases. V was clipped by 0 bases and J by 5 bases; unmatched bases: 7. CDR3 length: 16 residues. Germline lookup yields CDR1 ENHRY and CDR2 SYGVKD. The CDR3, as DNA: TGTGCCATCAGTGAGTCCGGACGGGGGGGAATAGATACGCAGTATTTT. Translated, it gives CAISESGRGGIDTQYF.

This sequence joins TRBV6-5 and TRBJ1-1, with D possibly matching TRBD1 (5 bases). The CDR3 is 15 amino acids. In germline, CDR1 is MNHEY, CDR2 SVGAGI. Trimming stripped 2 bases from V and 2 bases from J, with 12 bases between. Here the CDR3 reads CASSYGGGTNTEAFF. DNA of the CDR3: TGTGCCAGCAGTTACGGGGGGGGAACCAACACTGAAGCTTTCTTT.

The chain links TRBV6-6 to TRBJ2-7; TRBD1 aligns across 8 bases. V lost 11 bases and J lost 2; bases outside the gene matches: 5. CDR3 size: 12 residues. The germline V gene has CDR1 MNHNY and CDR2 SVGAGI (reference sequence). The CDR3 here is CACGQGPYEQYF. The CDR3 DNA reads TGTGCCTGCGGACAGGGCCCCTACGAGCAGTACTTC.

CDR3 nucleotides: TGTGCCAGCAGTGGATCTGGCGGGGGCGCTGAGACCACAGATACGCAGTATTTT. Translated, it gives CASSGSGGGAETTDTQYF. The V gene is TRBV2, the J gene TRBJ2-3; possible D gene TRBD2, 7 bases. Germline assignment: CDR1 SNHLY and CDR2 FYNNEI. CDR3 length: 18 amino acids. The germline V and J ends were trimmed by 4 bases and 2 bases, with 22 bases remaining between them.

The genes are TRBV5-6 and TRBJ1-4; D is undetermined. Trimming removed 1 base at V and 4 bases at J, with 14 bases between. This CDR3 spans 16 amino acids. The V gene's germline CDR1 is SGHDT and CDR2 YYEEEE. DNA of the CDR3: TGTGCCAGCAGCTTGTTTTGGGAGCAGAGTAATGAAAAACTGTTTTTT. Translation: CASSLFWEQSNEKLFF. Full variable domain (missing parts from reference TRBV5-6 and TRBJ1-4): DAGVTQSPTHLIKTRGQQVTLRCSPKSGHDTVSWYQQALGQGPQFIFQYYEEEERQRGNFPDRFSGHQFPNYSSELNVNALLLGDSALYLCASSLFWEQSNEKLFFGSGTQLSVL.

The V call is TRBV4-1, the J call TRBJ1-4; 7 nucleotides agree with TRBD1. Germline assignment: CDR1 MGHRA and CDR2 YSYEKL. The CDR3 extends over 18 amino acids. The ends lost 3 bases at V and 1 base at J; junction bases unmatched: 11. The CDR3 coding sequence is TGCGCCAGCAGCCAGCCTAGGGGGACAGTTCAAACTAATGAAAAACTGTTTTTT. It encodes CASSQPRGTVQTNEKLFF.

The rearrangement links TRBV2 to TRBJ1-1, with 7 nucleotides matching TRBD1. The CDR3 runs to 14 residues. V lost 6 bases to trimming and J lost 1 base; unmatched junction nucleotides: 5. From germline, CDR1 is SNHLY and CDR2 FYNNEI. The CDR3 coding sequence is TGTGCCAGCAGAGGGGGCATGGGGAACACTGAAGCTTTCTTT. Protein: CASRGGMGNTEAFF.

The chain couples TRBV5-1 to TRBJ2-5; possible D gene TRBD2, 5 bases. The germline gives CDR1 SGHRS, CDR2 YFSETQ. The germline V and J ends were trimmed by 4 bases and 7 bases, with 14 bases remaining between them. The CDR3 runs to 13 residues. The CDR3 DNA reads TGCGCCAGCAGCCCCGAGGGTCCTCGGACCCAGTACTTC. As protein: CASSPEGPRTQYF.

This clone was detected only a few times. This sequence joins TRBV9 and TRBJ2-2, with TRBD2 matching 14 bases. Per germline, CDR1 SGDLS and CDR2 YYNGEE. The CDR3 totals 20 residues. V gave up 0 bases and J gave up 1 base; unmatched junction bases: 8. The chain's CDR3 is CASSVGLWTSGGLNTGELFF. DNA of the CDR3: TGTGCCAGCAGCGTAGGGCTGTGGACTAGCGGGGGGTTGAACACCGGGGAGCTGTTTTTT.

This rearrangement joins TRBV4-2 to TRBJ1-4, with D perhaps matching TRBD1 (6 bases). This CDR3 comprises 16 residues. CDR1 is LGHNA, CDR2 YNFKEQ, per germline. Trimming removed 0 bases at V and 7 bases at J, with 15 bases between. The CDR3 nucleotides are TGTGCCAGCAGCCAAGATCTCGGGGGCGGGAGTGAAAAACTGTTTTTT. Translating gives CASSQDLGGGSEKLFF.

This chain connects TRBV5-1 to TRBJ2-7, with D possibly TRBD2 on 7 matching bases. The germline gives CDR1 SGHRS, CDR2 YFSETQ. The CDR3 runs 14 residues. Trimming took off 0 bases at V and 4 bases at J, with 11 bases between the two ends. Here the CDR3 reads CASSLAGGGYEQYF. The CDR3 nucleotides are TGCGCCAGCAGCTTGGCGGGGGGCGGGTACGAGCAGTACTTC.

The chain recombines TRBV2 with TRBJ1-4; TRBD1 matches at 9 bases. The germline gives CDR1 SNHLY, CDR2 FYNNEI. V was clipped by 10 bases and J by 4 bases; unmatched bases: 10. The CDR3 extends over 15 amino acids. CDR3 in amino acids: CATRRAGQGNEKLFF. The DNA for the CDR3 is TGTGCCACCCGAAGGGCGGGACAGGGTAATGAAAAACTGTTTTTT.

The genes are TRBV19 and TRBJ2-3, with TRBD2 matching over 13 bases. The V segment lost 6 bases and the J segment 2 bases; nucleotides outside the gene matches: 5. Per the germline V gene, CDR1 is LNHDA and CDR2 is SQIVND (reference sequence). The length of the CDR3 is 16 residues. Here the CDR3 reads CASRPLAGGITDTQYF. CDR3 in DNA: TGTGCCAGTAGGCCACTAGCGGGGGGGATCACAGATACGCAGTATTTT. The full variable domain, in which reference TRBV19 and TRBJ2-3 provide the parts outside the CDR3, is DGGITQSPKYLFRKEGQNVTLSCEQNLNHDAMYWYRQDPGQGLRLIYYSQIVNDFQKGDIAEGYSVSREKKESFPLTVTSAQKNPTAFYLCASRPLAGGITDTQYFGPGTRLTVL.

The V and J genes are TRBV11-3 and TRBJ2-1; no clear D gene. CDR3 size: 12 residues. Germline lookup yields CDR1 SGHNT and CDR2 YENEEA. V lost 2 bases to trimming and J lost 7 bases, with 6 bases between them. CDR3 bases: TGTGCCAGCAGCTTAAATTCTAATGAGCAGTTCTTC. Protein sequence: CASSLNSNEQFF.

V gene TRBV6-5 combines with J gene TRBJ1-2, with no clear D. Germline values: CDR1 MNHEY, CDR2 SVGAGI. The V end was cut by 3 bases, the J end by 4 bases, with 15 bases between. This CDR3 region has 15 residues. CDR3 sequence (DNA): TGTGCCAGCAGTTATTCTCTTGGAGGGTCCTATGGCTACACCTTC. This gives the protein CASSYSLGGSYGYTF.

V gene TRBV18 combines with J gene TRBJ1-5, with D perhaps TRBD1 (6 bases). V lost 3 bases and J lost 3, with 12 bases in between. The CDR3 runs to 15 residues. CDR1 and CDR2 from the germline V gene are KGHSH and LQKENI. In DNA, the CDR3 is TGTGCCAGCTCACCCCCAGGGGCTCACAATCAGCCCCAGCATTTT. This sequence encodes CASSPPGAHNQPQHF.

Concerning this clone: This CDR3 is also generated by other DNA sequences in the sample. The chain is built from TRBV24-1 and TRBJ1-5; tentative D call: TRBD1 (6 bases). The V end lost 5 bases, the J end lost 2 bases, and 6 bases lay between the germline ends. CDR1 is KGHDR, CDR2 SFDVKD, per germline. The CDR3 runs to 13 residues. CDR3: CATSGQGNQPQHF. The CDR3 DNA sequence: TGTGCCACCAGTGGACAGGGCAATCAGCCCCAGCATTTT.

The chain employs TRBV5-4 and TRBJ2-2, with 9 bases that match TRBD1. The V segment lost 0 bases and the J segment 4 bases; nucleotides outside the gene matches: 1. This CDR3 spans 15 amino acids. The germline gives CDR1 SGHNT, CDR2 YYREEE (reference sequence). The CDR3 here is CASSLEDRGTGELFF. CDR3 nucleotides: TGTGCCAGCAGCTTGGAGGACAGGGGCACCGGGGAGCTGTTTTTT.

The V call is TRBV7-3, the J call TRBJ1-1; weak D call: TRBD1 (6 bases). Germline V gene data show CDR1 as SGHTA and CDR2 as FQGTGA. V was trimmed by 6 bases and J by 2 bases, leaving 13 bases between them. CDR3 length: 14 residues. CDR3 sequence: CASRKAGGNTEAFF. CDR3 nucleotides: TGTGCCAGCAGGAAAGCGGGGGGCAACACTGAAGCTTTCTTT.

V is TRBV6-5 and J is TRBJ1-4; the D gene is possibly TRBD1 (6 bases). The V end was cut by 5 bases, the J end by 8 bases, with 12 bases between. This CDR3 is built from 13 residues. Germline CDR1 reads MNHEY; CDR2 reads SVGAGI. CDR3 loop: CASSRQVREKLFF. In DNA form, the CDR3 reads TGTGCCAGCAGTAGACAGGTCCGGGAAAAACTGTTTTTT.

The J gene is TRBJ2-6, the V gene TRBV10-3; 8 bases are shared with TRBD1. V lost 2 bases, J lost 0 bases, and 0 bases stayed unmatched. Germline-derived CDR1 and CDR2 are ENHRY and SYGVKD. This CDR3 has 16 amino acids. The CDR3 loop is CAISEGQGSGANVLTF. CDR3 bases: TGTGCCATCAGTGAGGGACAGGGCTCTGGGGCCAACGTCCTGACTTTC.

The J gene is TRBJ1-2, the V gene TRBV4-1; 7 bases match TRBD1. The CDR3 sequence is 14 residues long. Per the germline V gene, CDR1 is MGHRA and CDR2 is YSYEKL. V lost 4 bases to trimming and J lost 4 bases; unmatched junction nucleotides: 6. The CDR3 DNA reads as TGCGCCAGCAGCCTTACGACAGGGTCCTATGGCTACACCTTC. Its protein product is CASSLTTGSYGYTF.

The chain employs TRBV2 and TRBJ2-7; TRBD2 matches at 13 bases. J lost 1 base, V lost 6 bases, and 3 bases had no gene match. The V gene's germline CDR1 is SNHLY and CDR2 FYNNEI. The CDR3 has 15 amino acids. The CDR3 DNA is TGTGCCAGCAGGGGGACTAGCGGGGTTTCCTACGAGCAGTACTTC. Translating it yields CASRGTSGVSYEQYF.

The chain carries TRBV24-1 and TRBJ2-1, with D possibly being TRBD1 (6 bases). This CDR3 is 14 amino acids long. Per the germline V gene, CDR1 is KGHDR and CDR2 is SFDVKD. Trimming cost V 3 bases and J 9 bases, with 14 bases left between them. Written as DNA, the CDR3 is TGTGCCACCAGTGATCCACAGGGAATTGGTGAGCAGTTCTTC. This gives the protein CATSDPQGIGEQFF.

The CDR3, as DNA: TGTGCCAGCAGGCGAGCGACTTCCGAGCACACCATATATTTT. This encodes CASRRATSEHTIYF. This chain joins TRBV6-5 and TRBJ1-3, with no clear D. Germline values: CDR1 MNHEY, CDR2 SVGAGI. The ends were cut back, 6 bases at V and 8 bases at J, with 17 bases in the middle. The CDR3 runs 14 residues.